Detailed here is one T cell receptor beta chain. The antigen remains undetermined. Authors' analysis steps: Filtering differed since immunoSEQ provided only junctions, with no quality scores. Generated by immunoSEQ multiplex PCR, the TCRdb table keeps only in-frame clones and is missing some. V, J and clone size reflect that table, while D and trimming were determined from the DNA. This table has some 900,000 clones, approximately 80% appearing once. This entry comes from a study of shared clonotypes between healthy human individuals. Regarding the study as a whole: Relative to their counterparts shared across all four donors, non-shared clonotypes exhibited diminished generation probabilities.

Germline CDR1 and CDR2: SGHNT and YYREEE (reference sequence). CDR3 length equals 15 residues. Trimming removed 3 bases at V and 3 bases at J, with 15 bases between. The sequenced sample consisted of memory CD4+ T cells sorted from blood. Stated subset: CD45RA-negative fraction. This chain links TRBV5-4 with TRBJ2-5; maybe TRBD2 (5 bases). This clonotype originated in a young man in good health. The CDR3 spells CASSSPTGNKETQYF. In DNA, the CDR3 is TGTGCCAGCAGCTCCCCAACGGGGAATAAAGAGACCCAGTACTTC.